This record looks at one T cell receptor beta chain sequence and its context. This record comes from a study of T cell responses to AZD1222 COVID-19 vaccine. The CDR3 is 10 amino acids. Trimming shortened V by 4 bases and J by 8 bases, and 5 bases separated the two germline ends. In germline, CDR1 is MDHEN, CDR2 SYDVKM. Here immunoSEQ multiplex PCR was the method, and the copy in TCRdb shows in-frame clones only, minus some. Counted here are 180,000 or so clones, roughly 94% occurring once; the ten biggest clones make up around 0.66%. The clonotype originates from an adult in good health. The genes are TRBV28 and TRBJ1-1; D uncertain. This specimen consisted of peripheral blood, obtained on day 0 of AZD1222 vaccination. CDR3 bases: TGTGCCAGCAGTTCCCCGGAAGCTTTCTTT. It is translated as CASSSPEAFF.